This T cell receptor beta chain comes out of a study of cytomegalovirus exposure and HLA in healthy donors. The PCR was carried out with 60 Vbeta primers and 13 Jbeta primers. The table came from immunoSEQ multiplex PCR; TCRdb's copy has only in-frame clones and leaves some out. The sample carries roughly 130,000 clones, roughly 63% recorded once. This clone was detected a few times. Its cognate antigen is unknown. General study findings and limits: The HLA-A and HLA-B alleles of most subjects were reportedly predicted accurately from TCR beta sequences. It was in a later analysis that TCR association rates were seen to vary by HLA locus, highest for DRB1 and lowest for HLA-C.

Germline CDR1 is SGHRS and CDR2 is YFSETQ. With 3 bases clipped from V and 0 bases from J, the junction kept 6 bases outside the gene matches. The length of the CDR3 is 15 residues. The chain employs TRBV5-1 and TRBJ2-7, with 7 bases fitting TRBD1. Sequencing used PBMCs. This receptor was taken from a man aged 25-45 years in good health and CMV-seropositive. CDR3 sequence reads: CASSYQTGSSYEQYF. In DNA, the CDR3 is TGCGCCAGCAGCTACCAGACAGGGAGCTCCTACGAGCAGTACTTC.